This record looks at one TCR beta chain sequence and its context. Its specificity is unknown. This sample was taken from a study of T cell repertoires in cytomegalovirus infection. TCRdb reprocessed the reads with MiXCR, giving one entry per CDR3 protein. The data contain tens of thousands of distinct CDR3 sequences, 33% of them singletons. Trimming pared 7 bases from V and 1 base from J, leaving 10 bases between. Per the germline V gene, CDR1 is LNHDA and CDR2 is SQIVND (reference sequence). CDR3 length equals 13 residues. Sequencing input: PBMCs, sequenced either directly or after in vitro stimulation (not recorded which). This receptor was identified in a human donor in good health (CMV status not recorded). Some clones in this sample may be carry-over from other donors' samples. V and J are TRBV19 and TRBJ1-1; unclear D gene. In nucleotides, the CDR3 is TGTGCCAGTAAATGGGATGAGAACACTGAAGCTTTCTTT. Amino acids: CASKWDENTEAFF.